This T cell receptor (beta chain) was retrieved from a study of CD8 T cells in ankylosing spondylitis. Findings and caveats of the study: The disease-linked clones had a CD8+ phenotype and low blood frequencies.

This CDR3 region has 14 residues. The V end was cut by 6 bases, the J end by 2 bases, with 11 bases between. One entry per CDR3 protein, called by TCRdb with MiXCR from the 5' RACE reads. This table has a few hundred thousand distinct CDR3 sequences, under 12% appearing once. This clonotype was counted many times. Its antigen is undetermined. The genes are TRBV12-3 or TRBV12-4 and TRBJ1-5; D not certain. This clonotype was obtained from a male donor with ankylosing spondylitis or in good health (not recorded which). The sequenced sample consisted of blood, either unsorted or a sorted T cell fraction (not recorded which). This CDR3 reads CASSRGYGNQPQHF. The CDR3 bases are TGTGCCAGCAGCCGGGGTTATGGCAATCAGCCCCAGCATTTT.